This paragraph reports one TCR beta chain. Trimming removed 7 bases at V and 10 bases at J, with 17 bases between. The CDR3 spans 14 residues. The germline V gene has CDR1 MNHEY and CDR2 SVGAGI. This specimen belongs to a study of blood T cell repertoires in COVID-19. Overall study context: COVID-19 samples from acute and convalescent phases originated in the United States, Italy and Spain.

Seattle patients were enrolled during active infection and followed longitudinally. Under the authors' procedure: Cell counts per sample came from amplifying reference gene primers. Clones were sequenced by immunoSEQ multiplex PCR, and TCRdb holds only the in-frame ones, with some missing. V and J calls and clone size come straight from that table; D and trimming were deduced from the DNA. The data show roughly 100,000 clones, about 91% seen once. This chain connects TRBV6-5 to TRBJ1-6, with a weak D call TRBD1 (5 bases). Sample: peripheral blood. This TCR was recovered from a man in his forties or fifties with COVID-19, enrolled during active disease. The CDR3 bases are TGTGCCAGCACCCCCTCGCGGGGGGACTCACCCCTCCACTTT. It yields the protein CASTPSRGDSPLHF.